These 31 T cell receptor beta chains came from one sample sequenced in a study of T cell changes during pregnancy in multiple sclerosis. Assay used: immunoSEQ multiplex PCR; TCRdb lists only in-frame clones, some missing. The sample includes some 56,000 clones, around nine tenths seen only once; the top ten take less than 3.5%. This sample comprised peripheral blood, obtained in the third trimester of pregnancy. The receptors here all came from a female donor in good health, enrolled as a control in a pregnancy study.

The rearrangement links TRBV5-1 to TRBJ2-5; perhaps TRBD2 as D (6 bases). The CDR3 is 14 amino acids. The V end lost 0 bases, the J end lost 4 bases, and 10 bases lay between the germline ends. Germline assignment: CDR1 SGHRS and CDR2 YFSETQ. In nucleotides, the CDR3 is TGCGCCAGCAGCTTGGATGGGGGGAGAGAGACCCAGTACTTC. It yields the protein CASSLDGGRETQYF.

Of note for this clone: One end of the junction fails to match germline, which may point to a read error. V gene TRBV9 combines with J gene TRBJ2-2; 8 bases fit TRBD2. The germline V gene has CDR1 SGDLS and CDR2 YYNGEE. CDR3 size: 18 residues. This chain's CDR3 is CANSDPGLEAPDTGELFF. The CDR3 DNA reads TGTGCCAACAGCGACCCGGGACTAGAGGCCCCGGACACCGGGGAGCTGTTTTTT.

The rearrangement links TRBV29-1 to TRBJ2-3; D is possibly TRBD2 (5 bases). The CDR3 runs 13 residues. Germline lookup yields CDR1 SQVTM and CDR2 ANQGSEA. With 3 bases removed from V and 0 bases from J, the gap between germline ends came to 7 bases. Written as DNA, the CDR3 is TGCAGCGTTGATGAGGGTAGCACAGATACGCAGTATTTT. This codes for CSVDEGSTDTQYF.

This chain links TRBV7-2 with TRBJ2-7; possible D gene TRBD1, 6 bases. V was trimmed by 5 bases and J by 2 bases, leaving 13 bases between them. Germline lookup yields CDR1 SGHTA and CDR2 FQGNSA. The CDR3 spans 14 residues. CDR3 protein: CASSVQGYAYEQYF. DNA for the CDR3: TGTGCCAGCAGCGTACAGGGCTACGCCTACGAGCAGTACTTC.

The chain uses TRBV14 and TRBJ2-3; no clear D. Germline V lookup: CDR1 SGHDN, CDR2 FVKESK. The CDR3 spans 14 residues. Between the trimmed V and J ends, which lost 0 bases and 4 bases, there was a span of 8 bases. CDR3 loop: CASSQDRSADTQYF. CDR3 coding DNA: TGTGCCAGCAGCCAAGATAGGAGCGCAGATACGCAGTATTTT.

V usage is TRBV5-4 and J usage is TRBJ1-2, with TRBD1 matching 8 bases. Per germline, CDR1 SGHNT and CDR2 YYREEE (reference sequence). This CDR3 is 17 amino acids long. V lost 3 bases, J lost 4 bases, and 14 bases stayed unmatched. The CDR3: CASSYGTGTGGTYGYTF. The CDR3 bases are TGTGCCAGCAGCTACGGAACCGGGACAGGAGGGACCTATGGCTACACCTTC.

The chain couples TRBV7-6 to TRBJ1-1; no firm D call. V was trimmed by 0 bases and J by 5 bases, leaving 10 bases between them. CDR1 SGHVS and CDR2 FNYEAQ come from the germline V gene. The CDR3 loop spans 14 amino acids. CDR3: CASSLADSLTEAFF. In DNA form, the CDR3 reads TGTGCCAGCAGCTTAGCGGACTCTCTTACTGAAGCTTTCTTT. The full variable domain, rest sourced from reference TRBV7-6 and TRBJ1-1, is GAGVSQSPRYKVTKRGQDVALRCDPISGHVSLYWYRQALGQGPEFLTYFNYEAQQDKSGLPNDRFSAERPEGSISTLTIQRTEQRDSAMYRCASSLADSLTEAFFGQGTRLTVV.

This clone was detected only once. This chain links TRBV10-2 with TRBJ1-2; D possibly corresponds to TRBD1 (5 bases). Trimming cost V 3 bases and J 7 bases, with 9 bases left between them. CDR3 length: 12 amino acids. Germline CDR1 and CDR2: WSHSY and SAAADI. The CDR3 here is CASSDGGPGYTF. CDR3 nucleotides: TGCGCCAGCAGTGACGGGGGACCTGGCTACACCTTC.

The chain's CDR3 is CASAVDRGMPDTQYF. The CDR3 DNA reads TGTGCCAGCGCTGTAGACAGGGGAATGCCAGATACGCAGTATTTT. V usage is TRBV6-6 and J usage is TRBJ2-3; 8 bases map to TRBD1. The germline V gene has CDR1 MNHNY and CDR2 SVGAGI (reference sequence). CDR3 length: 15 amino acids. J lost 4 bases, V lost 8 bases, and 11 bases had no gene match.

The chain carries TRBV7-2 and TRBJ2-5, with D perhaps matching TRBD2 (5 bases). The germline gives CDR1 SGHTA, CDR2 FQGNSA. With 5 bases removed from V and 5 bases from J, the gap between germline ends came to 15 bases. This CDR3 has 14 amino acids. The DNA of the CDR3 is TGTGCCAGCAGCCCTGACCTCCGAGGGGAGACCCAGTACTTC. This encodes CASSPDLRGETQYF. The full variable domain, completed using reference TRBV7-2 and TRBJ2-5, is GAGVSQSPSNKVTEKGKDVELRCDPISGHTALYWYRQSLGQGLEFLIYFQGNSAPDKSGLPSDRFSAERTGGSVSTLTIQRTQQEDSAVYLCASSPDLRGETQYFGPGTRLLVL.

V usage is TRBV9 and J usage is TRBJ2-2, with 7 positions matching TRBD1. V was pared by 3 bases and J by 4 bases, with 12 bases of the junction left unmatched. This CDR3 comprises 17 residues. CDR1 SGDLS and CDR2 YYNGEE come from the germline V gene. Here the CDR3 reads CASSERRPGTATGELFF. The CDR3 nucleotides read TGTGCCAGCAGCGAGAGACGGCCCGGGACAGCCACCGGGGAGCTGTTTTTT.

The CDR3 DNA sequence: TGTGCCAGCAGTTACTCGATAGCAGGGGGCCACTATGGCTACACCTTC. Its protein product is CASSYSIAGGHYGYTF. The chain is built from TRBV6-5 and TRBJ1-2; 8 positions match TRBD1. V lost 0 bases to trimming and J lost 3 bases; unmatched junction nucleotides: 6. CDR3 size: 16 residues. Germline CDR1 MNHEY, CDR2 SVGAGI.

This rearrangement joins TRBV5-5 to TRBJ2-7, with D hard to call. The V gene's germline CDR1 is SGHKS and CDR2 YYEKEE (reference sequence). The CDR3 is 14 amino acids. Deletions cut 4 bases from V and 0 bases from J, with 11 bases between. Here the CDR3 reads CASSSGRSSYEQYF. The DNA for the CDR3 is TGTGCCAGCAGCAGTGGCAGGTCCTCCTACGAGCAGTACTTC.

The chain combines TRBV5-1 with TRBJ1-1; D unresolved. V lost 2 bases to trimming and J lost 4 bases, with 12 bases between them. The V gene's germline CDR1 is SGHRS and CDR2 YFSETQ. The CDR3 is made up of 14 amino acids. The CDR3 region has the DNA TGCGCCAGCAGCTTAGACGGAGGCCCCACTGAAGCTTTCTTT. This gives the protein CASSLDGGPTEAFF.

The chain carries TRBV4-3 and TRBJ2-2; 8 nucleotides line up with TRBD2. Germline V gives CDR1 LGHNA, CDR2 YSLEER. J gave up 6 bases and V 7 bases, and 10 bases lay outside the gene matches. There are 15 residues in the CDR3. The CDR3 loop reads CASKDGRGSPGELFF. The DNA for the CDR3 is TGCGCCAGCAAGGACGGGAGGGGGAGTCCCGGGGAGCTGTTTTTT.

This clone appeared a few times. This rearrangement joins TRBV15 to TRBJ1-2, with 10 bases lining up with TRBD1. The germline V gene has CDR1 LNHNV and CDR2 YYDKDF (reference sequence). The trim removed 0 bases at V and 0 bases at J, leaving 7 bases unmatched. The CDR3 covers 18 residues. Here the CDR3 reads CATSRDYATGGSNYGYTF. The CDR3 DNA reads TGTGCCACCAGCAGAGATTACGCGACAGGGGGCTCTAACTATGGCTACACCTTC.

This chain uses TRBV6-1 with TRBJ1-1, with 8 bases that match TRBD1. J gave up 6 bases and V 4 bases, and 4 bases lay outside the gene matches. Looked up from germline, CDR1 is MNHNS and CDR2 is SASEGT. The CDR3 is 13 amino acids. DNA of the CDR3: TGTGCCAGCAGTGGTATACAGGGGGCTGAAGCTTTCTTT. This gives the protein CASSGIQGAEAFF.

This chain uses TRBV27 with TRBJ2-5; the D gene is possibly TRBD1 (6 bases). Germline V gene lookup returns CDR1 MNHEY and CDR2 SMNVEV (reference sequence). The V gene lost 4 bases and the J gene lost 4 bases, with 16 bases spanning the gap. The CDR3 runs to 15 residues. In DNA, the CDR3 is TGTGCCAGCAGTTACACCACAGGGTTATCAGAGACCCAGTACTTC. Protein: CASSYTTGLSETQYF.

The V and J genes are TRBV5-8 and TRBJ1-2, with 9 bases matching TRBD1. CDR1 and CDR2 from the germline V gene are SGHTS and YDEGEE. V trimming: 2 bases; J trimming: 4 bases; junction bases outside the gene matches: 9. The CDR3 covers 16 residues. The CDR3: CASSFPGQGRFYGYTF. The CDR3 DNA follows: TGTGCCAGCAGCTTTCCGGGACAGGGCCGTTTCTATGGCTACACCTTC.

This chain links TRBV27 with TRBJ1-2; 12 bases match TRBD1. The CDR3 runs 16 residues. From germline, CDR1 is MNHEY and CDR2 SMNVEV (reference sequence). V was pared by 5 bases and J by 6 bases, with 10 bases of the junction left unmatched. This chain's CDR3 is CASSPPGQGAFDGYTF. CDR3 bases: TGTGCCAGCAGTCCTCCGGGACAGGGGGCTTTCGATGGCTACACCTTC.

The chain joins TRBV30 to TRBJ1-6; possible D gene TRBD1, 6 bases. The CDR3 spans 17 residues. V dropped 5 bases and J dropped 3 bases, with 20 bases sitting between them. Germline V lookup: CDR1 GTSNPN, CDR2 SVGIG (reference sequence). In DNA, the CDR3 is TGTGCCTGGGGCCCTCCCCAGGGGATGGTCTATAATTCACCCCTCCACTTT. The encoded protein is CAWGPPQGMVYNSPLHF. The full variable domain, rest sourced from reference TRBV30 and TRBJ1-6, is SQTIHQWPATLVQPVGSPLSLECTVEGTSNPNLYWYRQAAGRGLQLLFYSVGIGQISSEVPQNLSASRPQDRQFILSSKKLLLSDSGFYLCAWGPPQGMVYNSPLHFGNGTRLTVT.

The genes are TRBV15 and TRBJ2-7; the D gene is possibly TRBD2 (6 bases). Germline V gene data show CDR1 as LNHNV and CDR2 as YYDKDF (reference sequence). Trimming removed 1 base from V and 5 bases from J, with 15 bases in between. The CDR3 sequence is 15 residues long. CDR3 coding DNA: TGTGCCACCAGCAGAGTCGGGCGGGGTCCGAACGAGCAGTACTTC. It codes for CATSRVGRGPNEQYF. The entire variable domain, with the rest obtained from reference TRBV15 and TRBJ2-7, is as follows: DAMVIQNPRYQVTQFGKPVTLSCSQTLNHNVMYWYQQKSSQAPKLLFHYYDKDFNNEADTPDNFQSRRPNTSFCFLDIRSPGLGDTAMYLCATSRVGRGPNEQYFGPGTRLTVT.

This clone was observed a handful of times. The chain carries TRBV2 and TRBJ1-2; weak D call: TRBD1 (6 bases). Between the trimmed V and J ends, which lost 2 bases and 6 bases, there was a span of 7 bases. The CDR3 loop spans 12 amino acids. Per the germline V gene, CDR1 is SNHLY and CDR2 is FYNNEI. The CDR3 DNA follows: TGTGCCAGCAGTGAATACAGGGATGGCTACACCTTC. It codes for CASSEYRDGYTF.

This clone was seen once. The V call is TRBV28, the J call TRBJ1-5, with D possibly TRBD1 on 6 matching bases. V was cut by 5 bases and J by 1 base, with 15 bases left in between. Looked up from germline, CDR1 is MDHEN and CDR2 is SYDVKM. The CDR3 contains 16 residues. As DNA, the CDR3 is TGTGCCAGCAGTCGGGACACGCCGGCCAGCAATCAGCCCCAGCATTTT. This encodes CASSRDTPASNQPQHF.

This chain connects TRBV7-2 to TRBJ1-2; TRBD1 aligns across 8 bases. The CDR3 has 15 residues. Germline values: CDR1 SGHTA, CDR2 FQGNSA. Unmatched junction bases numbered 9, after V lost 5 bases and J lost 4 bases. CDR3 nucleotides: TGTGCCAGCAGCATCGGACAGGGTGGAATCTATGGCTACACCTTC. Residues: CASSIGQGGIYGYTF.

V gene TRBV7-2 combines with J gene TRBJ2-5; no clear D gene. The CDR3 is 13 amino acids. V lost 1 base, J lost 5 bases, and 8 bases lay in between. Germline V CDR1 and CDR2: SGHTA, FQGNSA. The CDR3 DNA reads TGTGCCAGCAGCTTAGAACTGCGGGAGACCCAGTACTTC. The encoded protein is CASSLELRETQYF. Using reference TRBV7-2 and TRBJ2-5 for the parts outside the CDR3, the full variable domain is GAGVSQSPSNKVTEKGKDVELRCDPISGHTALYWYRQSLGQGLEFLIYFQGNSAPDKSGLPSDRFSAERTGGSVSTLTIQRTQQEDSAVYLCASSLELRETQYFGPGTRLLVL.

This clone showed up just a few times. The V and J genes are TRBV4-3 and TRBJ2-1; D is unresolved. CDR3 size: 17 residues. Germline V gene sequence: CDR1 LGHNA, CDR2 YSLEER. V lost 0 bases and J lost 0, with 12 bases in between. The CDR3 loop is CASSQDISSSSYNEQFF. For the CDR3, the DNA is TGCGCCAGCAGCCAAGATATTAGCTCAAGCTCCTACAATGAGCAGTTCTTC.

This clone is a singleton in its sample. This chain connects TRBV6-5 to TRBJ1-2; D is unresolved. Germline assignment: CDR1 MNHEY and CDR2 SVGAGI. V dropped 5 bases and J dropped 8 bases, with 12 bases sitting between them. There are 12 residues in the CDR3. In nucleotides, the CDR3 is TGTGCCAGCAGTCGTCGGTTCGAAGGCTACACCTTC. Translating gives CASSRRFEGYTF.

The genes are TRBV5-4 and TRBJ2-7; a possible D gene is TRBD1 (6 bases). The length of the CDR3 is 15 residues. The ends were cut back, 4 bases at V and 2 bases at J, with 16 bases in the middle. CDR1 SGHNT and CDR2 YYREEE come from the germline V gene (reference sequence). As DNA, the CDR3 is TGTGCCAGCAGCCCCCCCGGGACATTTGCCTACGAGCAGTACTTC. Translated: CASSPPGTFAYEQYF. Full variable domain (rest looked up from reference TRBV5-4 and TRBJ2-7): ETGVTQSPTHLIKTRGQQVTLRCSSQSGHNTVSWYQQALGQGPQFIFQYYREEENGRGNFPPRFSGLQFPNYSSELNVNALELDDSALYLCASSPPGTFAYEQYFGPGTRLTVT.

This chain joins TRBV2 and TRBJ2-7; the D gene is possibly TRBD2 (6 bases). The CDR3 contains 14 residues. V lost 4 bases, J lost 5 bases, and 15 bases lay in between. Looked up from germline, CDR1 is SNHLY and CDR2 is FYNNEI. The CDR3 DNA sequence: TGTGCCAGCAGTGCCGGAGGGGCGATGGACGAGCAGTACTTC. It yields the protein CASSAGGAMDEQYF.

V usage is TRBV19 and J usage is TRBJ2-2; TRBD2 might be the D (6 bases). The CDR3 is 14 amino acids. Germline assignment: CDR1 LNHDA and CDR2 SQIVND (reference sequence). Trimming removed 4 bases from V and 5 bases from J, with 11 bases in between. The CDR3 loop reads CASSRREKTGELFF. CDR3 coding DNA: TGTGCCAGTAGTAGACGGGAGAAGACCGGGGAGCTGTTTTTT.